This TCR beta chain was observed in a study of T-cell reconstitution after alpha-beta-depleted transplantation in children (TCRdb year 2016). Study-level background: T-cell immune reconstitution after TCRalphabeta/CD19-depleted allogeneic hematopoietic cell transplantation in children was quantitatively tracked in the study by means of TCR repertoire profiling. General study outcomes and caveats: About two months after transplant, the apparently early recovery of alphabetaT-cell counts reportedly depended on just several hundred clones that had expanded rapidly and came from non-depleted graft cells. In some patients, the high TCRbeta diversity seen at day 60 was put down to recipient T cells and intrathymic progenitors that had survived conditioning. Over subsequent months, a decline in hyperexpanded clone frequencies was noted, and after one year, T-cell counts and TCRbeta diversity were mostly ascribed to newly produced T cells.

The treatment or condition label, read with the paper, signifies: allogeneic hematopoietic cell transplantation with graft depleted of TCRalphabeta T cells and CD19 B cells. The children who served as transplant recipients had been given grafts of TCRalphabeta/CD19-depleted allogeneic hematopoietic cells. Library preparation used PCR. Sequencing relied on an Illumina HiSeq 2500. Molecular barcoding was employed in the preparation of TCR libraries, with unique molecular identifiers being used to normalize TCRbeta repertoire quantification. Through fastp at Q25 and MiXCR, TCRdb rebuilt clones from the public reads, retaining in-frame beta chains. Each record represents a unique CDR3 protein, reported with the most common genes and DNA among its rows. The sample table holds under 850,000 distinct CDR3 sequences, of which around 14% were seen once. The biggest ten clones account for 0.79% of the sample.

From a lookup of the germline V gene, CDR1 and CDR2 are SQVTM and ANQGSEA. Taken from cysteine to phenylalanine, the CDR3 has 14 residues. CDR3 DNA is the only sequence kept; it has 42 bases, read in frame from the first base. Here V drops 6 bases and J drops 8 bases, and the junction holds 6 bases not matched to any gene. Turning to this clonotype: Its binding antigen is unknown. Nothing much larger sits one base from this clone, and base qualities are not available.

The sequencing used PBMCs, collected before TCRalphabeta/CD19-depleted stem cell transplant. This clonotype was obtained from a girl between 2 and 10 years old with congenital amegakaryocytic thrombocytopenia, due to receive a stem cell transplant. The rearrangement joined TRBV29-1 to TRBJ2-1, and TRBD2 aligns with 14 junction nucleotides. Read as DNA, the sequence is TGCAGCGTATCCGGGACTAGCGGGAGTCATGAGCAGTTCTTC. Its protein product is CSVSGTSGSHEQFF.